This T cell receptor beta chain was found in a study of blood T cell repertoires in COVID-19. This CDR3 spans 13 amino acids. Trimming removed 6 bases at V and 8 bases at J, with 13 bases between. Per germline, CDR1 ENHRY and CDR2 SYGVKD. TCRdb's table, derived via immunoSEQ multiplex PCR, lists solely in-frame clones and lacks some. The data contain roughly 220,000 clones, 88% of them singletons. The clonotype comes from a woman aged 45 to 65 with acute COVID-19. The source material was PBMCs or T cells enriched from blood (not recorded which). The chain uses TRBV10-3 and TRBJ1-4; D is unclear. The CDR3 here is CAIRGSRGEKLFF. DNA for the CDR3: TGTGCCATCAGGGGTTCCCGGGGAGAAAAACTGTTTTTT.